The rows below give T cell receptor beta chains drawn from one sample of a study of blood T cells in healthy people across ages. TCRdb called the 5' RACE reads again in MiXCR, with one record for every CDR3 protein. The sample lists over 1,500,000 distinct CDR3 sequences; approximately 40% were seen once. Sequencing was done on a sample of blood. These receptors came from a human donor in good health. Both conserved end residues are part of each CDR3. Fields, in order: CDR3 length, D gene, clone size, J gene, V gene, CDR3 protein, CDR3 DNA. The D gene is left open where the match is weak. Clone size is given for some rows only: seen once, a few or many times, or a class if the clone is expanded.

15,TRBD2,many,TRBJ2-1,TRBV5-1,CASSFRTSETNEQFF,TGCGCCAGCAGCTTCCGGACTAGCGAGACCAATGAGCAGTTCTTC
15,NA,NA,TRBJ1-5,TRBV28,CASSFLGTRNQPQHF,TGTGCCAGCAGTTTTCTTGGGACACGTAATCAGCCCCAGCATTTT
15,NA,NA,TRBJ2-7,TRBV5-1,CASSLGLYGSYEQYF,TGCGCCAGCAGCTTGGGTCTATATGGCTCCTACGAGCAGTACTTC
13,TRBD1,NA,TRBJ2-7,TRBV20-1,CSARRDRSYEQYF,TGCAGTGCTAGGAGGGACAGGTCCTACGAGCAGTACTTC
15,TRBD1,NA,TRBJ1-3,TRBV12-3/TRBV12-4,CASSDVEQGADTIYF,TGTGCCAGCAGCGACGTGGAACAGGGGGCAGACACCATATATTTT
13,NA,few,TRBJ1-6,TRBV7-2,CASSFWDNSPLHF,TGTGCCAGCAGCTTTTGGGATAATTCACCCCTCCACTTT
16,TRBD1,NA,TRBJ1-4,TRBV5-5,CASSLDDRGSDEKLFF,TGTGCCAGCAGCTTGGACGACAGGGGATCGGATGAAAAACTGTTTTTT
14,NA,few,TRBJ2-7,TRBV20-1,CSASTGTNSYEQYF,TGCAGTGCGAGTACCGGGACCAATTCCTACGAGCAGTACTTC
15,TRBD1,NA,TRBJ2-2,TRBV10-3,CAITQGQGNTGELFF,TGTGCCATCACACAAGGACAGGGAAACACCGGGGAGCTGTTTTTT
15,TRBD1,few,TRBJ1-2,TRBV6-5,CASSEGQHPNYGYTF,TGTGCCAGCAGTGAGGGACAGCATCCTAACTATGGCTACACCTTC
15,TRBD1,NA,TRBJ1-6,TRBV6-2/TRBV6-3,CASSGRDRNNSPLHF,TGTGCCAGCAGCGGAAGGGACAGGAATAATTCACCCCTCCACTTT
15,NA,NA,TRBJ2-7,TRBV7-2,CASSPRSGMPYEQYF,TGTGCCAGCAGCCCCCGGTCGGGGATGCCCTACGAGCAGTACTTC
15,TRBD1,few,TRBJ1-2,TRBV4-3,CASSTRGQGAGGYTF,TGCGCCAGCAGCACCCGAGGACAGGGGGCGGGTGGCTACACCTTC
15,TRBD1,once,TRBJ2-1,TRBV7-8,CASIMNRGLYNEQFF,TGTGCCAGCATCATGAACAGGGGCCTCTACAATGAGCAGTTCTTC
14,TRBD1,NA,TRBJ2-3,TRBV20-1,CSARRTGVTDTQYF,TGCAGTGCTAGGAGAACAGGGGTCACAGATACGCAGTATTTT
13,NA,NA,TRBJ1-2,TRBV7-2,CASSLSSWLGYTF,TGTGCCAGCAGCCTCTCCTCGTGGCTTGGCTACACCTTC
14,NA,NA,TRBJ2-1,TRBV10-3,CAISGAPPYNEQFF,TGTGCCATCAGTGGCGCGCCCCCTTACAATGAGCAGTTCTTC
15,NA,NA,TRBJ1-1,TRBV7-2,CVSSLALLNPNQAFF,TGTGTCAGCAGCTTAGCGCTGTTGAACCCGAACCAAGCTTTCTTT
16,NA,NA,TRBJ1-1,TRBV7-8,CASSPLGGFMNTEAFF,TGTGCCAGCAGCCCCTTGGGTGGTTTCATGAACACTGAAGCTTTCTTT
16,NA,NA,TRBJ2-3,TRBV5-1,CASSLAGPISTDTQYF,TGCGCCAGCAGCTTGGCGGGGCCGATTAGCACAGATACGCAGTATTTT
16,NA,few,TRBJ2-7,TRBV21-1,CASSKDTGGESYEQYF,TGTGCCAGCAGCAAAGACACGGGGGGCGAATCCTACGAGCAGTACTTC
15,NA,NA,TRBJ2-1,TRBV6-2/TRBV6-3,CASRDRGLGGDEQFF,TGTGCCAGCAGGGACCGGGGACTTGGGGGCGATGAGCAGTTCTTC
14,NA,NA,TRBJ2-5,TRBV7-8,CASYPLGGKETQYF,TGTGCCAGCTACCCCCTTGGAGGGAAAGAGACCCAGTACTTC
13,NA,few,TRBJ2-1,TRBV3-1,CASSLQNGDEQFF,TGTGCCAGCAGCCTTCAAAATGGGGATGAGCAGTTCTTC
14,TRBD1,many,TRBJ2-1,TRBV24-1,CATSVTGEKNEQFF,TGTGCCACCAGTGTTACAGGGGAAAAGAATGAGCAGTTCTTC
14,NA,NA,TRBJ2-5,TRBV5-5,CASSWAGFVETQYF,TGTGCCAGCAGCTGGGCCGGTTTCGTCGAGACCCAGTACTTC
13,NA,NA,TRBJ1-1,TRBV20-1,CSASVTRNTEAFF,TGCAGTGCTAGCGTGACAAGGAACACTGAAGCTTTCTTT
14,NA,NA,TRBJ2-1,TRBV20-1,CSARTYDSYNEQFF,TGCAGTGCCAGAACCTACGACTCCTACAATGAGCAGTTCTTC
12,NA,NA,TRBJ1-1,TRBV13,CASSREYTEAFF,TGTGCCAGCAGTAGGGAATACACTGAAGCTTTCTTT